This T cell receptor beta chain derives from a study of T-cell reconstitution after alpha-beta-depleted transplantation in children. V shed 0 bases and J shed 5 bases, with 15 bases lying between them. The CDR3 consists of 16 residues. Germline assignment: CDR1 SGDLS and CDR2 YYNGEE. Unique molecular identifiers tagged the TCRbeta library. MiXCR, run by TCRdb on the PCR reads, gives a single entry per CDR3 protein. There are hundreds of thousands of distinct CDR3 sequences in the sample; about a sixth occur only once, and 3.3% lies in the top ten. The chain joins TRBV9 to TRBJ2-1; weak D call: TRBD2 (5 bases). The TCR originated in a human donor who donated a stem cell graft to a child with acute lymphoblastic leukemia. Sequences were derived from PBMCs from the stem cell graft donor, sampled from the stem cell graft. CDR3 sequence reads: CASSVGGWAAHNEQFF. The DNA for the CDR3 is TGTGCCAGCAGCGTAGGAGGGTGGGCGGCCCACAATGAGCAGTTCTTC.